This T cell receptor beta chain was retrieved from a study of naive and memory T cell subsets (dated by TCRdb to between 2016 and 2019). Broadly, across the study: Sorted naive and memory T cell subsets from peripheral blood were analyzed in the study using a UMI-based, open-source pipeline for TCR alpha and beta sequencing. RNA was DNase-treated and reverse transcribed with TCR constant-region primers, mostly using SuperScript III. The results of the functional CMV T cell responses matched the IgG serology results in every case. General findings and caveats noted by the study authors: RNA-based TCR counts may be influenced by expression changes linked to T cell activation and differentiation. The abundance of TCRs followed a power law with an exponent that differed between naive and memory subsets yet stayed consistent across the three individuals. No ground truth was available to validate the repertoire findings for the naive and memory subsets. In both CD4 and CD8 cells, a rise in Gini index and a fall in Shannon and inverse Simpson diversity were observed from naive through CM, EM and EMRA. Each clonotype was defined as a single alpha or beta chain sequence rather than as a paired alpha/beta receptor. Once error correction was done, more than 90% of naive TCR sequences showed up just once, which made the naive abundance distributions much steeper than those of the memory subsets.

The CDR3 holds 14 amino acids from the cysteine to the phenylalanine. Only the CDR3 portion is preserved as DNA: 42 bases, with reading frame beginning at the first base. According to the germline V gene, CDR1 reads SGHTA and CDR2 reads FQGNSA. The V and J ends are trimmed by 5 bases and 4 bases, leaving 15 bases between them. This clonotype was detected only a few times. The clone's antigen remains unknown. No much larger clonotype is one base removed from it; base qualities were not supplied. Receptors were amplified or captured by UMI-ligation and nested PCR. To cover both TRBC1 and TRBC2, the beta constant-region primer consisted of an equimolar mix of two oligonucleotides. A single-stranded oligonucleotide carrying the SP2 primer and a 12-nucleotide UMI was ligated to the 3' end of the cDNA by T4 RNA ligase 1. The ligated cDNA went through four rounds of PCR with nested alpha and beta constant-region primers together with the SP2 primer. Incubation of the ligation reaction lasted roughly 18-24 hours at 16 degrees C. PCR2 was typically run as a SYBR Green qPCR and stopped at a predetermined threshold to prevent over-amplification. Every purification after the first one was done using Agencourt AMPure XP magnetic beads. Libraries were quantified by Qubit and checked on a TapeStation, with a main peak expected near 650 bp. Sequencing of the pooled libraries was done on an Illumina MiSeq using v2 2x251 paired-end kits, which typically yielded roughly 0.85-2 million reads per sample. Each sample library was pooled at 4 nM, and roughly 5-7.5% PhiX was included to improve cluster recognition. In the authors' own workflow: FASTQ reads processed by Demultiplexor were assigned V and J genes by Decombinator through tag matching that tolerated a single base-pair mismatch. UMIs were used by Collapsinator to correct both sequencing errors and frequency errors arising from PCR heterogeneity. TCRs were translated and CDR3s were extracted from the conserved cysteine to the FGXG phenylalanine by CDR3Translator, with non-productive sequences being flagged. Gini, Shannon entropy and inverse Simpson indices were calculated on repertoires that had been subsampled to equal numbers of UMI-defined TCRs. Power-law fits to clonotype abundance distributions were performed by maximum likelihood within the linear range. Similar UMI counts, unique TCR numbers and clonal distributions were obtained with the pipeline and with MIGEC on one naive CD8 sample. Repertoires were searched for around 7,300 CMV-associated CDR3 sequences compiled from VDJdb and a published dataset. Using fastp at Q25 and MiXCR, TCRdb reprocessed the public reads and kept productive beta chains. Merged by CDR3 protein, the rows form single entries marked with the most common genes and DNA. TCRdb's processing, not the study's, gives the V and J calls here. In all, the sample holds approximately 85,000 distinct CDR3 sequences, and around 6.5% of those were seen once. About 1.6% of the sample is held by the ten biggest clonotypes.

From the second PCR step onward, the TCR alpha chain libraries and the TCR beta chain libraries were amplified separately. The CMV status of each donor was determined by measuring IFNgamma production from CD4+ T cells after fresh PBMCs had been stimulated overnight with CMV viral lysate. Miltenyi beads were used first to positively select CD4 T cells, and CD8 T cells were then positively selected from the CD4-negative fraction. After staining for CD3, CD4, CD8, CD45RA, CD27 and a live/dead dye, cells were sorted on a BD Aria II into four subsets based on CD45RA and CD27. Blood was obtained from three healthy volunteers, and the blood from each volunteer was fractionated into CD4 and CD8 T cells and subsequently into four differentiation subsets. About 0.13 L of peripheral blood was collected from each donor, and PBMC were isolated from the blood using Ficoll-Paque PLUS density-gradient centrifugation. Sorted cells were lysed in RLT buffer, after which RNA was extracted using a Qiagen RNeasy kit and stored at -80 degrees C.

Source material: central memory CD4+ T cells from blood. Taken with the paper, the label for cell subset or site translates to: central memory, CD45RA- CD27+. This TCR was sampled from a human donor in good health. The receptor chain draws on TRBV7-2 and TRBJ2-7; D gene: possibly TRBD2, on 6 matching bases. The CDR3: CASSPLADRYEQYF. The DNA sequence is as follows: TGTGCCAGCAGCCCCTTAGCGGACCGTTACGAGCAGTACTTC.